These 15 T cell receptor beta chains share one sample of origin, sequenced in a study of T cell responses to AZD1222 COVID-19 vaccine. The data were produced by immunoSEQ multiplex PCR, yet TCRdb's version contains in-frame clones alone and is incomplete. This table has around 110,000 clones, 85% to 90% appearing once. The specimen was peripheral blood, collected on day 0 of AZD1222 vaccination. Receptor source: an adult in good health.

The genes are TRBV15 and TRBJ1-3, with D hard to call. This CDR3 has 17 amino acids. V gave up 0 bases and J gave up 0 bases, with 12 bases separating them. CDR1 is LNHNV, CDR2 YYDKDF, per germline (reference sequence). The CDR3, as DNA: TGTGCCACCAGCAGAGATACCCTAAGGTCCTCTGGAAACACCATATATTTT. Translation gives CATSRDTLRSSGNTIYF.

V gene TRBV6-5 combines with J gene TRBJ1-3; no clear D. The V gene's germline CDR1 is MNHEY and CDR2 SVGAGI. CDR3 length: 16 amino acids. Trimming removed 1 base from V and 2 bases from J, with 12 bases in between. CDR3 in DNA: TGTGCCAGCAGTTACTACCCAGCGTCGACTGGAAACACCATATATTTT. It translates to CASSYYPASTGNTIYF.

The chain couples TRBV5-4 to TRBJ1-1; TRBD1 aligns across 7 bases. The CDR3 has 14 amino acids. The V gene end was trimmed by 1 base and the J gene end by 1 base; junction bases not matched to a gene: 1. In germline, CDR1 is SGHNT, CDR2 YYREEE (reference sequence). The CDR3, as DNA: TGTGCCAGCAGCTTGCGGGACAGGAACACTGAAGCTTTCTTT. This gives the protein CASSLRDRNTEAFF.

The chain has TRBV7-9 and TRBJ1-1; unclear D gene. The V and J ends lost 5 bases and 0 bases respectively, with 10 bases between them. Per the germline V gene, CDR1 is SEHNR and CDR2 is FQNEAQ (reference sequence). This CDR3 has 14 residues. CDR3 sequence reads: CASSPGDMNTEAFF. In DNA, the CDR3 is TGTGCCAGCAGCCCCGGGGATATGAACACTGAAGCTTTCTTT.

The chain links TRBV30 to TRBJ1-6, with 7 bases matching TRBD1. Germline CDR1 is GTSNPN and CDR2 is SVGIG (reference sequence). The V and J ends lost 2 bases and 7 bases, in that order; junction bases with no gene match: 8. There are 15 residues in the CDR3. The CDR3 bases are TGTGCCTGGAGTCGAGCCGGGACAGAGAATTCACCCCTCCACTTT. It encodes CAWSRAGTENSPLHF.

The V call is TRBV14, the J call TRBJ1-1, with 7 nucleotides matching TRBD1. The CDR3 length is 16 residues. Germline V gene lookup returns CDR1 SGHDN and CDR2 FVKESK. V shed 4 bases and J 2 bases; nucleotides not matched to a gene: 10. Here the CDR3 DNA reads TGTGCCAGCAGCCTTAGAGGGGACAGATTTAACACTGAAGCTTTCTTT. Translating gives CASSLRGDRFNTEAFF.

This CDR3 reads CASSSTGGIEAFF. Here the CDR3 DNA reads TGTGCCAGCAGCTCGACAGGGGGCATTGAAGCTTTCTTT. The V gene is TRBV7-2, the J gene TRBJ1-1; 10 nucleotides align to TRBD1. CDR1 is SGHTA and CDR2 is FQGNSA in the germline V gene. The CDR3 is 13 residues long. V was clipped by 4 bases and J by 7 bases; unmatched bases: 3.

V and J are TRBV7-9 and TRBJ1-1; D is uncertain. Trimming took 1 base from V and 5 from J, leaving 8 bases between them. Per the germline V gene, CDR1 is SEHNR and CDR2 is FQNEAQ (reference sequence). CDR3 length equals 13 residues. This CDR3 reads CASSLGPATEAFF. CDR3 sequence (DNA): TGTGCCAGCAGCTTAGGGCCAGCAACTGAAGCTTTCTTT.

The V call is TRBV5-1, the J call TRBJ1-1, with D unresolved. Trimming cost V 0 bases and J 2 bases, with 17 bases left between them. CDR1 and CDR2 from the germline V gene are SGHRS and YFSETQ. This CDR3 has 17 amino acids. The chain's CDR3 is CASSLGPFDRVNTEAFF. The CDR3 coding sequence is TGCGCCAGCAGCTTGGGGCCTTTTGACCGAGTTAACACTGAAGCTTTCTTT.

Here the CDR3 DNA reads TGTGCCAGCAGTTCCCCGGGGGGTGAGCAGTTCTTC. It is translated as CASSSPGGEQFF. This chain uses TRBV27 with TRBJ2-1, with TRBD2 matching 7 bases. Germline V gene sequence: CDR1 MNHEY, CDR2 SMNVEV (reference sequence). This CDR3 spans 12 amino acids. After removal of 4 bases from V and 9 bases from J, the junction contained 3 bases not matched to a gene.

The chain couples TRBV11-2 to TRBJ2-7, with 9 bases lining up with TRBD1. The CDR3 sequence is 17 residues long. CDR1 is SGHAT, CDR2 FQNNGV, per germline. J lost 0 bases, V lost 1 base, and 7 bases had no gene match. In DNA form, the CDR3 reads TGTGCCAGCAGCTTAGCACTGACAGGGGGAAGCTCCTACGAGCAGTACTTC. This gives the protein CASSLALTGGSSYEQYF.

J is TRBJ1-6 and V is TRBV4-3; no firm D call. CDR1 and CDR2 (germline): LGHNA, YSLEER. The V gene lost 0 bases and the J gene lost 9 bases, with 6 bases spanning the gap. The CDR3 extends over 13 amino acids. The CDR3 sequence is CASSQDWGSPLHF. The DNA for the CDR3 is TGCGCCAGCAGCCAAGATTGGGGTTCACCCCTCCACTTT.

J is TRBJ2-3 and V is TRBV19, with TRBD1 matching 9 bases. The CDR3 contains 15 residues. V was clipped by 4 bases and J by 3 bases; unmatched bases: 5. Germline values: CDR1 LNHDA, CDR2 SQIVND (reference sequence). The CDR3 DNA sequence: TGTGCCAGTAGTAAGGGACAGGGCGGGACAGATACGCAGTATTTT. Its protein is CASSKGQGGTDTQYF.

V and J are TRBV5-5 and TRBJ1-2, with D possibly TRBD1 on 6 matching bases. Trimming took 1 base from V and 6 from J, leaving 7 bases between them. The CDR3 sequence is 12 residues long. Germline lookup yields CDR1 SGHKS and CDR2 YYEKEE (reference sequence). DNA for the CDR3: TGTGCCAGCAGCTTGTGGACAGATGGCTACACCTTC. It specifies CASSLWTDGYTF.

The chain employs TRBV5-4 and TRBJ1-4, with 7 bases matching TRBD1. V trimming: 3 bases; J trimming: 0 bases; junction bases outside the gene matches: 8. CDR1 and CDR2 from the germline V gene are SGHNT and YYREEE (reference sequence). The CDR3 extends over 17 amino acids. CDR3: CASSYRDSLATNEKLFF. CDR3 DNA sequence: TGTGCCAGCAGCTATAGGGACAGTCTCGCAACTAATGAAAAACTGTTTTTT.